This TCR beta chain came from a study of shared clonotypes between healthy human individuals. V was pared by 3 bases and J by 4 bases, with 2 bases of the junction left unmatched. The CDR3 consists of 16 residues. CDR1 and CDR2 from the germline V gene are SGHNT and YYREEE (reference sequence). Clones were read by immunoSEQ multiplex PCR, and TCRdb kept only the in-frame ones, dropping some. The repertoire holds a few hundred thousand clones, approximately 65% seen once, with 8.5% to 14% in the top ten. The gene calls are TRBV5-4 and TRBJ2-2, with 14 bases that match TRBD2. Sequenced material: memory CD4+ T cells sorted from blood. Subset meaning: CD45RA-negative fraction. The TCR originated in a man aged 30-40 years in good health. CDR3 in DNA: TGTGCCAGCAGCTCCGGGACTAGCGGGAGCACCGGGGAGCTGTTTTTT. This sequence encodes CASSSGTSGSTGELFF.